This passage covers 18 T cell receptor beta chains from one sample sequenced in a study of cytomegalovirus exposure and HLA in healthy donors. The study ran its PCR with 60 Vbeta and 13 Jbeta primers. This table comes from immunoSEQ multiplex PCR, and its TCRdb copy is limited to in-frame clones, with some not included. The sample has some 70,000 clones, 65% to 70% seen once. The sample consisted of PBMCs. Receptors originate from a male donor in good health and CMV-seropositive.

The chain employs TRBV18 and TRBJ2-1; D perhaps matches TRBD2 (5 bases). Germline-derived CDR1 and CDR2 are KGHSH and LQKENI. The V end was cut by 3 bases, the J end by 5 bases, with 14 bases between. The CDR3 consists of 15 residues. CDR3 residues: CASSPGIGVDNEQFF. The CDR3 region has the DNA TGTGCCAGCTCACCGGGAATCGGGGTAGACAATGAGCAGTTCTTC.

The chain carries TRBV6-5 and TRBJ2-1, with TRBD2 matching over 8 bases. V lost 6 bases, J lost 5 bases, and 9 bases stayed unmatched. The germline V gene has CDR1 MNHEY and CDR2 SVGAGI. The CDR3 is 15 amino acids. The chain's CDR3 is CASSRTSGFNNEQFF. Here the CDR3 DNA reads TGTGCCAGCAGCCGCACTAGCGGCTTTAACAATGAGCAGTTCTTC.

The V gene is TRBV7-2, the J gene TRBJ2-1, with 8 bases lining up with TRBD2. Per the germline V gene, CDR1 is SGHTA and CDR2 is FQGNSA. Trimming at V came to 7 bases and at J to 0 bases, leaving 5 bases not matched to a gene. There are 15 residues in the CDR3. The chain's CDR3 is CASIISGASYNEQFF. DNA for the CDR3: TGTGCCAGCATAATTAGCGGGGCCTCCTACAATGAGCAGTTCTTC.

This chain connects TRBV18 to TRBJ1-1, with TRBD1 matching over 8 bases. The CDR3 is 17 residues long. J gave up 5 bases and V 1 base, and 12 bases lay outside the gene matches. Germline V lookup: CDR1 KGHSH, CDR2 LQKENI. The CDR3 region has the DNA TGTGCCAGCTCACCACGGGGAGCAGGGGGCAAGGATACTGAAGCTTTCTTT. Residues: CASSPRGAGGKDTEAFF.

The rearrangement uses TRBV2 and TRBJ2-5, with 13 bases lining up with TRBD2. The CDR3 extends over 15 amino acids. The germline V gene has CDR1 SNHLY and CDR2 FYNNEI. J was trimmed by 3 bases and V by 6 bases; bases with no gene match: 4. The CDR3 sequence: CASSAGLAGEETQYF. The DNA of the CDR3 is TGTGCCAGCAGCGCCGGACTAGCGGGAGAAGAGACCCAGTACTTC.

The CDR3 protein is CASSLGQFLTSGANVLTF. CDR3 nucleotides: TGCGCCAGCAGCTTGGGGCAGTTCCTTACCTCTGGGGCCAACGTCCTGACTTTC. The chain combines TRBV5-1 with TRBJ2-6; D is unclear. The germline gives CDR1 SGHRS, CDR2 YFSETQ. Trimming shortened V by 0 bases and J by 0 bases, and 13 bases separated the two germline ends. This CDR3 region has 18 residues.

The chain joins TRBV5-6 to TRBJ2-4; D is possibly TRBD1 (6 bases). The CDR3 covers 14 residues. CDR1 SGHDT and CDR2 YYEEEE come from the germline V gene. The V gene lost 3 bases and the J gene lost 11 bases, with 18 bases spanning the gap. The CDR3 DNA is TGTGCCAGCAGCTCGCAGGGGTGGGGTGTGGTTCAGTACTTC. Translating gives CASSSQGWGVVQYF.

J is TRBJ1-1 and V is TRBV6-1; 9 bases are a match to TRBD1. The CDR3 length is 14 residues. From germline, CDR1 is MNHNS and CDR2 SASEGT. J gave up 0 bases and V 5 bases, and 1 base lay outside the gene matches. CDR3 region: CASSWTGVNTEAFF. Here the CDR3 DNA reads TGTGCCAGCAGTTGGACAGGGGTGAACACTGAAGCTTTCTTT.

The chain carries TRBV7-9 and TRBJ2-3; 11 bases are shared with TRBD2. Unmatched junction bases numbered 9, after V lost 5 bases and J lost 2 bases. Germline loops: CDR1 SEHNR, CDR2 FQNEAQ (reference sequence). The CDR3 is made up of 17 amino acids. CDR3 in DNA: TGTGCCAGCAGCCCAAAGACTAGCGGGGCTACCACAGATACGCAGTATTTT. Its translation is CASSPKTSGATTDTQYF.

There are a few counts of this clone. The chain uses TRBV19 and TRBJ2-2; D remains unclear. The germline V gene has CDR1 LNHDA and CDR2 SQIVND (reference sequence). Trimming removed 2 bases from V and 6 bases from J, with 10 bases in between. The CDR3 runs 14 residues. Here the CDR3 DNA reads TGTGCCAGTAGTATATCAGAAGAACCCGGGGAGCTGTTTTTT. Protein: CASSISEEPGELFF.

The rearrangement joins TRBV10-2 to TRBJ1-4; D unclear. V was shortened by 0 bases and J by 4 bases, with 9 bases between the two germline ends. This CDR3 spans 15 amino acids. Germline V lookup: CDR1 WSHSY, CDR2 SAAADI. CDR3 amino acids: CASSESARLNEKLFF. The DNA of the CDR3 is TGCGCCAGCAGTGAGTCCGCCAGGCTTAATGAAAAACTGTTTTTT.

The chain links TRBV30 to TRBJ2-3; TRBD2 aligns across 13 bases. This CDR3 is built from 14 residues. V was clipped by 5 bases and J by 4 bases; unmatched bases: 3. Germline CDR1 and CDR2: GTSNPN and SVGIG (reference sequence). This CDR3 reads CAWGLAGEADTQYF. In nucleotides, the CDR3 is TGTGCCTGGGGACTAGCGGGAGAGGCAGATACGCAGTATTTT.

The chain is built from TRBV18 and TRBJ1-3; 10 nucleotides match TRBD1. The V segment lost 3 bases and the J segment 7 bases; nucleotides outside the gene matches: 3. This CDR3 has 14 residues. Germline values: CDR1 KGHSH, CDR2 LQKENI. The CDR3 sequence: CASSPDRGWNTIYF. For the CDR3, the DNA is TGTGCCAGCTCACCGGACAGGGGGTGGAACACCATATATTTT.

The chain links TRBV27 to TRBJ1-5, with D hard to call. V dropped 11 bases and J dropped 1 base, with 15 bases sitting between them. The CDR3 runs to 14 residues. The germline CDR1 and CDR2 sequences are MNHEY and SMNVEV (reference sequence). The CDR3, as DNA: TGTGCCTCCGGACTAAGTGGGAGCAATCAGCCCCAGCATTTT. Translation: CASGLSGSNQPQHF.

V gene TRBV6-5 combines with J gene TRBJ2-7; 9 positions match TRBD1. V was clipped by 2 bases and J by 7 bases; unmatched bases: 6. The germline CDR1 and CDR2 sequences are MNHEY and SVGAGI. The CDR3 sequence is 14 residues long. The CDR3 spells CASSYGTGKGEQYF. In DNA form, the CDR3 reads TGTGCCAGCAGTTACGGGACAGGGAAAGGGGAGCAGTACTTC.

This chain links TRBV19 with TRBJ1-5, with D perhaps matching TRBD1 (6 bases). The CDR3 runs 14 residues. Trimming cost V 0 bases and J 7 bases, with 10 bases left between them. CDR1 is LNHDA and CDR2 is SQIVND in the germline V gene (reference sequence). Here the CDR3 DNA reads TGTGCCAGTAGTATAGACGGGGGGCGGCAGCCCCAGCATTTT. Amino acids: CASSIDGGRQPQHF.

The chain recombines TRBV7-3 with TRBJ2-3; 12 bases map to TRBD2. The trim removed 5 bases at V and 3 bases at J, leaving 6 bases unmatched. The CDR3 is 16 residues long. Germline lookup yields CDR1 SGHTA and CDR2 FQGTGA. Here the CDR3 DNA reads TGTGCCAGCAGCCTTTTTGGGACTAGCGGGACAGATACGCAGTATTTT. Translation gives CASSLFGTSGTDTQYF.

This clone occurred a few times. The chain recombines TRBV2 with TRBJ1-1; no firm D call. Trimming removed 3 bases at V and 4 bases at J, with 9 bases between. Germline-derived CDR1 and CDR2 are SNHLY and FYNNEI. CDR3 length: 13 residues. The CDR3 DNA follows: TGTGCCAGCAGTGAGTACAGATTCACTGAAGCTTTCTTT. It encodes CASSEYRFTEAFF.